This record covers a single T cell receptor (beta chain). Its specificity is unknown. The data originate from a study of T cell responses to AZD1222 COVID-19 vaccine. Findings of the study overall: Nearly half of spike-specific TCRs reportedly target variant regions that are unmutated in the B.1.351 and B.1.1.7 variants. At baseline, seropositivity was found in only six or seven AZD1222 recipients. Researchers took repertoire samples only after the peak T cell response had come.

Only in-frame clones appear in the TCRdb table, and some are missing; sequencing was by immunoSEQ multiplex PCR. The table includes 150,000 or so clones, 70% to 90% detected once. The CDR3 is 15 residues long. The ends were cut back, 2 bases at V and 0 bases at J, with 11 bases in the middle. Germline CDR1 and CDR2: MNHEY and SVGEGT. The genes are TRBV6-2 or TRBV6-3 and TRBJ2-7; D ambiguous. This specimen consisted of peripheral blood, obtained on day 0 of AZD1222 vaccination. The receptor's source is an adult in good health. DNA for the CDR3: TGTGCCAGCAGTTACCGCGACTTGAGCTCCTACGAGCAGTACTTC. It encodes CASSYRDLSSYEQYF.